One and the same sample provided the 4 T cell receptor beta chains below, sequenced in a study of shared clonotypes between healthy human individuals. Repertoires were generated with immunoSEQ multiplex PCR, while TCRdb's copy carries only in-frame clones and drops some. The table shows under 1,100,000 clones, with more than 60% occurring only once. Sequenced material: memory CD4+ T cells sorted from blood. Noted subset: CD45RA-negative fraction. These receptors were taken from a man aged 18 to 30 in good health.

The chain combines TRBV18 with TRBJ2-7; D is uncertain. The CDR3 is made up of 13 amino acids. The V end lost 9 bases, the J end lost 5 bases, and 17 bases lay between the germline ends. CDR1 is KGHSH and CDR2 is LQKENI in the germline V gene. CDR3 region: CASFAQAPHEQYF. The CDR3 DNA sequence: TGTGCCAGTTTTGCCCAGGCCCCTCACGAGCAGTACTTC.

The J gene is TRBJ1-2, the V gene TRBV7-9; TRBD1 agrees at 9 bases. Unmatched junction bases numbered 7, after V lost 5 bases and J lost 6 bases. The CDR3 spans 14 residues. The germline V gene encodes CDR1 SEHNR and CDR2 FQNEAQ (reference sequence). This CDR3 reads CASSRDRDKNGYTF. The CDR3 DNA reads TGTGCCAGCAGCCGGGACAGGGATAAGAATGGCTACACCTTC.

This clone was counted a few times. The rearrangement joins TRBV11-2 to TRBJ2-2; 9 nucleotides line up with TRBD2. Germline values: CDR1 SGHAT, CDR2 FQNNGV. The length of the CDR3 is 16 residues. V lost 6 bases to trimming and J lost 4 bases; unmatched junction nucleotides: 9. CDR3 amino acids: CASRKNSGSGTGELFF. CDR3 DNA: TGTGCCAGCAGAAAGAATAGCGGGAGCGGCACCGGGGAGCTGTTTTTT.

J is TRBJ2-7 and V is TRBV11-2, with D perhaps matching TRBD2 (6 bases). V was cut by 3 bases and J by 1 base, with 16 bases left in between. The CDR3 extends over 16 amino acids. Germline CDR1 SGHAT, CDR2 FQNNGV. CDR3 amino acids: CASSFNPPGSSYEQYF. For the CDR3, the DNA is TGTGCCAGCAGCTTTAATCCCCCCGGGAGTTCCTACGAGCAGTACTTC.